This T cell receptor (beta chain) was sequenced in a study of blood T cell repertoires in COVID-19. Looked up from germline, CDR1 is SGHAT and CDR2 is FQNNGV. Deletions cut 5 bases from V and 1 base from J, with 11 bases between. This CDR3 region has 14 residues. Only in-frame clones appear in the TCRdb table, and some are missing; sequencing was by immunoSEQ multiplex PCR. The table lists 100,000 or so clones, roughly four fifths of them singletons. The specimen was peripheral blood. This TCR was sampled from a human donor in a cohort sampled during active COVID-19. The V call is TRBV11-2, the J call TRBJ1-1; D may be TRBD1 (6 bases). The CDR3 sequence: CASSAQGPNTEAFF. The CDR3 coding sequence is TGTGCCAGCAGCGCACAGGGTCCGAACACTGAAGCTTTCTTT.